This passage covers 27 T cell receptor beta chains from one sample sequenced in a study of blood T cells in healthy people across ages. Through a sample-barcoded 5' primer and a J-beta primer mix, a second PCR was run for roughly 6 to 11 cycles. Each CDR3 protein is one row after TCRdb ran MiXCR on the 5' RACE reads. The sample lists roughly 1,700,000 distinct CDR3 sequences, roughly 30% occurring once. Sequenced material: blood. The receptors come from a woman in her 30s in good health.

For this clonotype: Since a much larger clone is just one base distant, this may be a read error. The CDR3 end shows no conserved phenylalanine or tryptophan, and so a read error is likely. V is TRBV7-9 and J is TRBJ2-4; D not resolved. The end of the DNA aligns better with TRBJ2-7, so the J call may be wrong. Germline CDR1 SEHNR, CDR2 FQNEAQ (reference sequence). CDR3 size: 11 residues. The CDR3 region has the DNA TGTGCCAGCAGCCAAATGGACGAGCAGTACTGC. Amino acids: CASSQMDEQYC.

The CDR3 DNA follows: TGTGCCAGCAGCCAAGATAGGGGACGGAAACAAGAGACCCAGTACTTC. This codes for CASSQDRGRKQETQYF. V is TRBV14 and J is TRBJ2-5, with D perhaps assigned TRBD1 or TRBD2 (5 bases each). The CDR3 is made up of 16 amino acids. Deletions cut 0 bases from V and 2 bases from J, with 13 bases between. Germline V CDR1 and CDR2: SGHDN, FVKESK.

To note about this clonotype: This may come from a read error, since a much larger clone is one base off. The chain joins TRBV5-5 to TRBJ1-2; TRBD1 aligns across 8 bases. CDR3 length: 13 amino acids. The germline V gene encodes CDR1 SGHKS and CDR2 YYEKEE (reference sequence). The CDR3 is CTSSWGTGYGYTF. The CDR3 nucleotides are TGTACCAGCAGCTGGGGGACAGGATACGGCTACACCTTC.

Notes on this clonotype: A much larger clone differs by one base, so this may be a read error. V and J are TRBV12-3 or TRBV12-4 and TRBJ2-1, with TRBD2 as a possible D gene (5 bases). The CDR3 totals 13 residues. The ends were cut back, 10 bases at V and 5 bases at J, with 15 bases in the middle. The CDR3: CATSWSGHNEQFF. CDR3 DNA sequence: TGTGCCACCTCATGGAGCGGACACAATGAGCAGTTCTTC.

This clonotype has a handful of counts. This chain connects TRBV20-1 to TRBJ2-4; D possibly uses TRBD1 or TRBD2 (5 bases each). The ends were cut back, 1 base at V and 8 bases at J, with 24 bases in the middle. The CDR3 runs to 17 residues. The germline V gene encodes CDR1 DFQATT and CDR2 SNEGSKA (reference sequence). CDR3 sequence reads: CSARAPPGALILDIQYF. Here the CDR3 DNA reads TGCAGTGCTAGAGCCCCCCCCGGGGCCCTCATACTTGACATTCAGTACTTC.

The chain joins TRBV12-3 or TRBV12-4 to TRBJ1-2; 7 nucleotides match TRBD1. V trimming: 7 bases; J trimming: 6 bases; junction bases outside the gene matches: 8. CDR3 length: 13 amino acids. DNA for the CDR3: TGTGCCAGCAAACGGACAGGAGGGGATGGCTACACCTTC. Its protein product is CASKRTGGDGYTF.

CDR3 nucleotides: TGTGCCAGCAGCTTGTCAAGGGCTAGGTACTACGAGCAGTACTTC. Protein product: CASSLSRARYYEQYF. J is TRBJ2-7 and V is TRBV7-2; no clear D gene. The CDR3 is 15 amino acids. V was shortened by 3 bases and J by 3 bases, with 15 bases between the two germline ends. In germline, CDR1 is SGHTA, CDR2 FQGNSA. The full variable domain, in which reference TRBV7-2 and TRBJ2-7 provide the parts outside the CDR3, is GAGVSQSPSNKVTEKGKDVELRCDPISGHTALYWYRQSLGQGLEFLIYFQGNSAPDKSGLPSDRFSAERTGGSVSTLTIQRTQQEDSAVYLCASSLSRARYYEQYFGPGTRLTVT.

This clonotype was picked up a small number of times. Given a much more abundant clone one base away, this may be a read error. The chain joins TRBV7-7 to TRBJ2-1; perhaps TRBD2 as D (6 bases). V lost 5 bases, J lost 7 bases, and 18 bases lay in between. This CDR3 has 15 residues. The germline gives CDR1 SSHAT, CDR2 FNYEAQ (reference sequence). In DNA form, the CDR3 reads TGTGCCAGCAGCCCCAGTACGGAGGGCGGGAATGAGCAGTTCTTC. Protein product: CASSPSTEGGNEQFF.

This clonotype turned up a few times. The V and J genes are TRBV15 and TRBJ1-5; D perhaps matches TRBD1 (5 bases). V lost 5 bases and J lost 5, with 13 bases in between. Germline V lookup: CDR1 LNHNV, CDR2 YYDKDF (reference sequence). The CDR3 sequence is 14 residues long. The CDR3, as DNA: TGTGCCACCAGCCCAGGAGGGGCACATCAGCCCCAGCATTTT. This sequence encodes CATSPGGAHQPQHF.

The chain couples TRBV2 to TRBJ2-5; 11 bases are shared with TRBD1. Germline V gene data show CDR1 as SNHLY and CDR2 as FYNNEI. This CDR3 is 16 amino acids long. J lost 5 bases, V lost 5 bases, and 10 bases had no gene match. CDR3 sequence (DNA): TGTGCCAGCAGTCAATACGGGACAGGGGGTGGGGAGACCCAGTACTTC. Translated, it gives CASSQYGTGGGETQYF.

V is TRBV7-2 and J is TRBJ2-5, with 12 positions matching TRBD2. The J call is in doubt because the DNA end fits TRBJ2-1 better. CDR3 length: 15 residues. Per the germline V gene, CDR1 is SGHTA and CDR2 is FQGNSA. The DNA of the CDR3 is TGTGCCAGCAGCTCCCTAGCGGGAGGGCAAGAGACCCAGTTCTTC. Protein sequence: CASSSLAGGQETQFF.

V gene TRBV20-1 combines with J gene TRBJ2-1; TRBD2 is a possible D gene (5 bases). The J call may be incorrect, as the DNA end agrees better with TRBJ2-7. This CDR3 contains 14 residues. Germline CDR1 is DFQATT and CDR2 is SNEGSKA (reference sequence). CDR3: CSARVEVPYNEQYF. The CDR3, as DNA: TGCAGTGCTAGAGTGGAGGTACCCTACAATGAGCAGTACTTC.

V is TRBV12-3 or TRBV12-4 and J is TRBJ1-2; TRBD1 is a possible D gene (5 bases). The length of the CDR3 is 13 residues. V lost 6 bases to trimming and J lost 6 bases, with 14 bases between them. CDR3 region: CASRPGTDDGYTF. The CDR3 bases are TGTGCCAGCAGACCCGGGACCGATGATGGCTACACCTTC.

V usage is TRBV20-1 and J usage is TRBJ2-3; D remains unclear. This CDR3 is 11 amino acids long. Germline CDR1 and CDR2: DFQATT and SNEGSKA (reference sequence). V was pared by 6 bases and J by 8 bases, with 12 bases between. The CDR3 sequence: CSATDGFTQYF. DNA for the CDR3: TGCAGTGCAACCGATGGGTTTACGCAGTATTTT.

The sample holds a few counts of this clonotype. The chain uses TRBV29-1 and TRBJ2-7; TRBD2 might be the D (7 bases). The CDR3 covers 16 residues. The germline gives CDR1 SQVTM, CDR2 ANQGSEA. Between the trimmed V and J ends, which lost 0 bases and 3 bases, there was a span of 18 bases. The chain's CDR3 is CSVEESGGGPLYEQYF. CDR3 sequence (DNA): TGCAGCGTTGAAGAATCGGGCGGGGGCCCCCTCTACGAGCAGTACTTC.

In its sample, this clonotype was seen a few times. The chain employs TRBV7-9 and TRBJ1-6, with D possibly TRBD1 on 5 matching bases. This CDR3 spans 15 amino acids. The V gene lost 1 base and the J gene lost 4 bases, with 8 bases spanning the gap. Per the germline V gene, CDR1 is SEHNR and CDR2 is FQNEAQ (reference sequence). The CDR3 sequence is CASSLGSGYNSPLHF. The CDR3, as DNA: TGTGCCAGCAGCTTAGGCTCAGGGTATAATTCACCCCTCCACTTT.

The chain recombines TRBV20-1 with TRBJ2-1, with a possible D match to TRBD2 (5 bases). The CDR3 spans 14 residues. Trimming stripped 6 bases from V and 7 bases from J, with 19 bases between. CDR1 is DFQATT, CDR2 SNEGSKA, per germline (reference sequence). DNA for the CDR3: TGCAGTGCCCCTCCGGCGGGCGAGGAGAATGAGCAGTTCTTC. This translates into CSAPPAGEENEQFF.

This clonotype has at least ten counts. The chain employs TRBV5-1 and TRBJ2-1; D uncertain. The CDR3 is 15 residues long. Per germline, CDR1 SGHRS and CDR2 YFSETQ. The germline V and J ends were trimmed by 6 bases and 8 bases, with 21 bases remaining between them. In DNA form, the CDR3 reads TGCGCCAGCACTCCACTTAGTTTTCCGGGTCATGAGCAGTTCTTC. Protein sequence: CASTPLSFPGHEQFF.

J is TRBJ1-1 and V is TRBV9; D is perhaps TRBD1 (5 bases). Trimming took 0 bases from V and 6 from J, leaving 9 bases between them. The CDR3 consists of 13 residues. Germline lookup yields CDR1 SGDLS and CDR2 YYNGEE. This CDR3 reads CASSVGGSPEAFF. The CDR3 DNA sequence: TGTGCCAGCAGCGTAGGGGGGAGCCCTGAAGCTTTCTTT.

This clonotype occurred a few times. The chain is built from TRBV5-4 and TRBJ2-4, with a tentative D call TRBD2 (6 bases). This CDR3 is built from 15 residues. In germline, CDR1 is SGHNT, CDR2 YYREEE (reference sequence). V lost 3 bases and J 1 base, leaving 11 bases between the germline ends. This CDR3 is CASSSYGTAKNIQYF. CDR3 sequence (DNA): TGTGCCAGCAGCTCTTACGGGACTGCCAAAAACATTCAGTACTTC. Complete variable domain (other parts from reference TRBV5-4 and TRBJ2-4): ETGVTQSPTHLIKTRGQQVTLRCSSQSGHNTVSWYQQALGQGPQFIFQYYREEENGRGNFPPRFSGLQFPNYSSELNVNALELDDSALYLCASSSYGTAKNIQYFGAGTRLSVL.

The CDR3 region is CASSQDLGAGLVISEQYF. CDR3 in DNA: TGTGCCAGCAGCCAAGATCTGGGGGCGGGCCTGGTCATCTCCGAGCAGTACTTC. This chain links TRBV3-1 with TRBJ2-7; a weak D match, TRBD1 (6 bases). The CDR3 runs 18 residues. V lost 0 bases and J 6 bases, leaving 24 bases between the germline ends. Germline CDR1 and CDR2: LGHDT and YNNKEL (reference sequence).

This clonotype was counted between two and nine times. The chain couples TRBV7-2 to TRBJ2-3, with 7 bases that match TRBD2. Trimming cost V 5 bases and J 6 bases; bases outside gene matches: 11. The CDR3 consists of 15 residues. From germline, CDR1 is SGHTA and CDR2 FQGNSA. CDR3 amino acids: CASSPGWGGKDTQYF. The CDR3 DNA follows: TGTGCCAGCAGCCCCGGGTGGGGGGGGAAGGATACGCAGTATTTT. Drawing the rest from reference TRBV7-2 and TRBJ2-3, the complete variable domain is GAGVSQSPSNKVTEKGKDVELRCDPISGHTALYWYRQSLGQGLEFLIYFQGNSAPDKSGLPSDRFSAERTGGSVSTLTIQRTQQEDSAVYLCASSPGWGGKDTQYFGPGTRLTVL.

This clonotype has more than one count but fewer than ten. The rearrangement uses TRBV3-1 and TRBJ2-1; TRBD1 matches 9 bases. This CDR3 comprises 14 residues. CDR1 and CDR2 from the germline V gene are LGHDT and YNNKEL (reference sequence). Trimming took 5 bases from V and 9 from J; bases not matched to a gene: 8. The CDR3: CASSWDRVAGEQFF. Here the CDR3 DNA reads TGTGCCAGCAGCTGGGACAGGGTGGCGGGTGAGCAGTTCTTC.

At least ten counts were recorded for this clonotype. This chain joins TRBV6-5 and TRBJ2-4; 7 bases are shared with TRBD2. Germline V lookup: CDR1 MNHEY, CDR2 SVGAGI. V gave up 8 bases and J gave up 5 bases; unmatched junction bases: 6. The length of the CDR3 is 13 residues. Here the CDR3 DNA reads TGTGCCAGCCGTCTGGCGGGGGAAAACATTCAGTACTTC. Residues: CASRLAGENIQYF.

The chain links TRBV5-1 to TRBJ1-2; the D gene is possibly TRBD1 (5 bases). The CDR3 consists of 15 residues. Germline values: CDR1 SGHRS, CDR2 YFSETQ. The ends were cut back, 0 bases at V and 3 bases at J, with 12 bases in the middle. For the CDR3, the DNA is TGCGCCAGCAGCTTGGTGGCAGGGTCGGACTATGGCTACACCTTC. Translating gives CASSLVAGSDYGYTF.

This clonotype was seen many times. The V gene is TRBV7-2, the J gene TRBJ2-3; D possibly corresponds to TRBD2 (5 bases). Trimming left V 1 base short and J 1 base short, with 9 bases between. From germline, CDR1 is SGHTA and CDR2 FQGNSA. This CDR3 has 15 residues. CDR3 region: CASSLGGSRTDTQYF. DNA for the CDR3: TGTGCCAGCAGCTTAGGCGGGTCGCGCACAGATACGCAGTATTTT.

About this clonotype itself: Germline and junction disagree at one end, which may indicate a read error. V usage is TRBV7-4 and J usage is TRBJ2-7; TRBD1 agrees at 9 bases. The length of the CDR3 is 15 residues. Looked up from germline, CDR1 is SGHVT and CDR2 is SQSDAQ. CDR3 in DNA: TGCGCCAGCAGCTTACAGCCGGGACAGGGCCTAGAGCAGTACTTC. Amino acid sequence: CASSLQPGQGLEQYF.